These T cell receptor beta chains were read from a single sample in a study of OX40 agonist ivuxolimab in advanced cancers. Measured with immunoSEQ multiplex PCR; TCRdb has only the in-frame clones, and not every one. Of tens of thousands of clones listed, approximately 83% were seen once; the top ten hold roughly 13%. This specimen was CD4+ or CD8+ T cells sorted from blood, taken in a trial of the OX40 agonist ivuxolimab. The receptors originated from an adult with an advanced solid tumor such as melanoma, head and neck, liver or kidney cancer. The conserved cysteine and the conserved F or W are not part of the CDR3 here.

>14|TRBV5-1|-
ASSLGTSGKSYEQY
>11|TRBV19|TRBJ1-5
ASSRQANQPQH
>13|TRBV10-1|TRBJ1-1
ASSSYPSMNTEAF
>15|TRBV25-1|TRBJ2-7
ASSEFESGRLAYEQY
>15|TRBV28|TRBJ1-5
ASSSLLLLQGDQPQH
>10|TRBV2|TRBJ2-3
ASRGGLDTQY
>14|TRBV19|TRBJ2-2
ASSIGGAVVGGELF
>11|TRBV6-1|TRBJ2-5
ASKTSLGETQY
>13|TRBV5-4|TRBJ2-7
ASSLRATSSYEQY
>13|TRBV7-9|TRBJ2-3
ASSLGTGGRDTQY
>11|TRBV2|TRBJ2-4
ASSRTGGNIQY
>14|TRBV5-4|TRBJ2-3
ASSPGSPSFTDTQY
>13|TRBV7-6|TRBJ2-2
ASSFGTNFDGELF
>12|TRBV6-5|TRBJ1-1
ASRTGTENTEAF
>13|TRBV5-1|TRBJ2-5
ASKEERQGFETQY
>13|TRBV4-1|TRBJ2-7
ASSLFGTPVYEQY
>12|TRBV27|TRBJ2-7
ASSSNRVLYEQY